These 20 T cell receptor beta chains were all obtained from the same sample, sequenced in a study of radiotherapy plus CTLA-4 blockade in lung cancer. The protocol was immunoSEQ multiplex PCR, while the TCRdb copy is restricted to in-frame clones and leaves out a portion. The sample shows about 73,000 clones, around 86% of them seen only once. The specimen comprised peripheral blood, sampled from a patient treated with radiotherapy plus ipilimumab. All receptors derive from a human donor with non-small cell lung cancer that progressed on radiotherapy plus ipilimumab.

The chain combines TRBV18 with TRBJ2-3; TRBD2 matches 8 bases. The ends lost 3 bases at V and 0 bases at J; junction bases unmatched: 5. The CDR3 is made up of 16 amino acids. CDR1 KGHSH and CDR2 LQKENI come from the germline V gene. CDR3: CASSPPGRGSTDTQYF. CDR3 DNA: TGTGCCAGCTCACCCCCCGGGAGGGGTAGCACAGATACGCAGTATTTT.

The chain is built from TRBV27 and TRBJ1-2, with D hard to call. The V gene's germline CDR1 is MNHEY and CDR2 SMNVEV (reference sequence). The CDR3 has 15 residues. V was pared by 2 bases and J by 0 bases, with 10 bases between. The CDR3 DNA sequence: TGTGCCAGCAGTTTAAATCAAGGCCCTAACTATGGCTACACCTTC. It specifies CASSLNQGPNYGYTF.

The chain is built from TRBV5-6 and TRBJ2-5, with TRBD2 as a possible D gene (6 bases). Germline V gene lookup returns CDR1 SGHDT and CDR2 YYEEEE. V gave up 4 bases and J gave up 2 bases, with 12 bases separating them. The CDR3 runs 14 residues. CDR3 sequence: CASSPTGVQETQYF. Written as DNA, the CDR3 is TGTGCCAGCAGCCCGACGGGGGTACAAGAGACCCAGTACTTC. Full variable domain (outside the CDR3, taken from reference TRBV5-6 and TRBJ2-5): DAGVTQSPTHLIKTRGQQVTLRCSPKSGHDTVSWYQQALGQGPQFIFQYYEEEERQRGNFPDRFSGHQFPNYSSELNVNALLLGDSALYLCASSPTGVQETQYFGPGTRLLVL.

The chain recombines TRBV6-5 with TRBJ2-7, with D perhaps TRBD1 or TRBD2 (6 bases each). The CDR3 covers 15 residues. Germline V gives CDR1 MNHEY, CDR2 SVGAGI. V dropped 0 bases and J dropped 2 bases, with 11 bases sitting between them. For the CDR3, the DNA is TGTGCCAGCAGTTACTCGGAAGGGGGGACCTACGAGCAGTACTTC. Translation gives CASSYSEGGTYEQYF.

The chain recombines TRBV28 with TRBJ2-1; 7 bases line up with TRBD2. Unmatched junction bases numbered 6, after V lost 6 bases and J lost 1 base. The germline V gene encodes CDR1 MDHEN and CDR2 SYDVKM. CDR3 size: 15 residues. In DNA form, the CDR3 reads TGTGCCAGCAGCCCGAGCGGGGTTTCCTACAATGAGCAGTTCTTC. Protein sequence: CASSPSGVSYNEQFF.

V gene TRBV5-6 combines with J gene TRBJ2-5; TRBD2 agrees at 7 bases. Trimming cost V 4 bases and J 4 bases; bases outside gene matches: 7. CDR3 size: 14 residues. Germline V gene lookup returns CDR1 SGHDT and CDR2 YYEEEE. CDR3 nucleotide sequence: TGTGCCAGCAGCCCCGGGGGGACTCCAGAGACCCAGTACTTC. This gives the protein CASSPGGTPETQYF.

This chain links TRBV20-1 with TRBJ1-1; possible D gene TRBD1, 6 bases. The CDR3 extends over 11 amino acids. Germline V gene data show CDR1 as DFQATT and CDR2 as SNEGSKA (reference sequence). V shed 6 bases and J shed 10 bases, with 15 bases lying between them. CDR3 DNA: TGCAGTGCAGAACAGGGATGGGGAGCTTTCTTT. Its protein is CSAEQGWGAFF.

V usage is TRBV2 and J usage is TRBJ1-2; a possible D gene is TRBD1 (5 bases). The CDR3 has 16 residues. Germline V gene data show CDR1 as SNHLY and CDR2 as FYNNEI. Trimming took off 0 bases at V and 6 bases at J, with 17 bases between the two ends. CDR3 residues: CASSEARGPTKHGYTF. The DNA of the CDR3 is TGTGCCAGCAGTGAAGCGCGGGGCCCAACCAAACATGGCTACACCTTC.

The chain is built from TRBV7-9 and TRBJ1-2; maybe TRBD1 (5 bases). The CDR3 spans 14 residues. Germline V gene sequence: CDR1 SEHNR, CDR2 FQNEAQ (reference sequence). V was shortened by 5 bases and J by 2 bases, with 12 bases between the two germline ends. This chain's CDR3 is CASSRDPGNYGYTF. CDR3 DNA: TGTGCCAGCAGCCGGGACCCCGGCAACTATGGCTACACCTTC.

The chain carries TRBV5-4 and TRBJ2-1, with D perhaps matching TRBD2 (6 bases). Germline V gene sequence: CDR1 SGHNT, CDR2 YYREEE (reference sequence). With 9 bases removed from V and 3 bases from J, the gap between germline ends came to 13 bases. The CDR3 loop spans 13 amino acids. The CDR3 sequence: CAMWREGYNEQFF. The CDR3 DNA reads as TGTGCCATGTGGCGGGAAGGCTACAATGAGCAGTTCTTC.

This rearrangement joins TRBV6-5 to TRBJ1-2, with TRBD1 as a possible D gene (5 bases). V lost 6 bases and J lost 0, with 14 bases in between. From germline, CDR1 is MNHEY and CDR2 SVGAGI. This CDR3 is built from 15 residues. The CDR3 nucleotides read TGTGCCAGCAGGATTCCCGGGGGGACTAACTATGGCTACACCTTC. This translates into CASRIPGGTNYGYTF.

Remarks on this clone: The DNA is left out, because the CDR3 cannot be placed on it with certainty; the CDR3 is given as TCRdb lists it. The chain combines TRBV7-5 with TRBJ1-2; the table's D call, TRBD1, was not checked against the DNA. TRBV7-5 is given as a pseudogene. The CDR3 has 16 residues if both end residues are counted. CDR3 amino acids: CARSFWGQGSSYGYTF.

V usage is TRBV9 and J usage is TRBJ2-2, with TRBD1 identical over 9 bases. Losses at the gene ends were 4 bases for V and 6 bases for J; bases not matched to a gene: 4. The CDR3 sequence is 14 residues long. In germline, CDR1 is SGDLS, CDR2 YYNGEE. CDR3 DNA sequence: TGTGCCAGCAGCCCCCGGACAGGGGCCGGGGAGCTGTTTTTT. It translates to CASSPRTGAGELFF.

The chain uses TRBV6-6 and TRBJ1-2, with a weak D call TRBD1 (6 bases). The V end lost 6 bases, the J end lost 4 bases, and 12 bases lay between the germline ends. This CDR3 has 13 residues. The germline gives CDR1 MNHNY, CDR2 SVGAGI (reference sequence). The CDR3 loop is CASSPQGSYGYTF. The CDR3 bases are TGTGCCAGCAGCCCTCAGGGGAGCTATGGCTACACCTTC.

CDR3 DNA sequence: TGTGCCAGCAGTTTAGCCAGGGTCAATGAAAAACTGTTTTTT. Its protein is CASSLARVNEKLFF. J is TRBJ1-4 and V is TRBV28; D is possibly TRBD1 (5 bases). From germline, CDR1 is MDHEN and CDR2 SYDVKM. CDR3 size: 14 residues. Between the trimmed V and J ends, which lost 2 bases and 5 bases, there was a span of 9 bases.

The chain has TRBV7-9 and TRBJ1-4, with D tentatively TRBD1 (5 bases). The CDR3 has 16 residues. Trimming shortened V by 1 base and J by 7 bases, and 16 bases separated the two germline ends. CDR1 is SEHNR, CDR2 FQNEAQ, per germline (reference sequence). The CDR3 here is CASSLGRAGLGEKLFF. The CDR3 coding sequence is TGTGCCAGCAGCTTAGGACGGGCGGGGCTCGGTGAAAAACTGTTTTTT.

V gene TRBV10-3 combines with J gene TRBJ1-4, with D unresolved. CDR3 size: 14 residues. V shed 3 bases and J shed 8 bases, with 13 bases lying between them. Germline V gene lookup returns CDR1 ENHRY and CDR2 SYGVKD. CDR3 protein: CAISETGRGEKLFF. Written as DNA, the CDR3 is TGTGCCATCAGTGAAACGGGGAGAGGGGAAAAACTGTTTTTT.

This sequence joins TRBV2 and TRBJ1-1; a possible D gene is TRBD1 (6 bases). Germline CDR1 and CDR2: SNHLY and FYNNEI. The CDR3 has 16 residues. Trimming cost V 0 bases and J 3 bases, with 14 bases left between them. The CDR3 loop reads CASSEARGGAHTEAFF. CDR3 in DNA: TGTGCCAGCAGTGAAGCAAGAGGGGGGGCGCACACTGAAGCTTTCTTT.

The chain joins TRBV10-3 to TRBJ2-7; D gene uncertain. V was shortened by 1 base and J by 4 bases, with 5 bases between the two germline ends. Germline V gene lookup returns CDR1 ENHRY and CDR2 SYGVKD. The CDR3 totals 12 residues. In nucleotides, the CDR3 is TGTGCCATCAGTGAGTTTGCGTACGAGCAGTACTTC. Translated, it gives CAISEFAYEQYF.

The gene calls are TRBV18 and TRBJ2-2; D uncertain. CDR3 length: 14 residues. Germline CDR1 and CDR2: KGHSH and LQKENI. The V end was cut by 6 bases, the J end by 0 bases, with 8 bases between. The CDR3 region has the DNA TGTGCCAGCTCGATGAACGCGAACACCGGGGAGCTGTTTTTT. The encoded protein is CASSMNANTGELFF.